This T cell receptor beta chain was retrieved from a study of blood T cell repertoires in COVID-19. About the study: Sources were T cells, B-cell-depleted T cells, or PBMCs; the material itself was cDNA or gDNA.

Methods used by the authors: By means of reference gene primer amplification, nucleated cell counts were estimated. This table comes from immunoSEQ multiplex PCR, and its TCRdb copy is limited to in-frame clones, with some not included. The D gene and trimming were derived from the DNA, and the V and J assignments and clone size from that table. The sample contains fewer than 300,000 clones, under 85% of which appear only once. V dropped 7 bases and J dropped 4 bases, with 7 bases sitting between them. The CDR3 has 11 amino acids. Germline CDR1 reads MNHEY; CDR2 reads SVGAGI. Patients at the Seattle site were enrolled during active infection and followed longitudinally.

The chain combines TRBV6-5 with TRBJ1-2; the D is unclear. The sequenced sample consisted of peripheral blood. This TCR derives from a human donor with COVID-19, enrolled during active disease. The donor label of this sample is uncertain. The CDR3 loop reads CASTHSYGYTF. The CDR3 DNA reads TGTGCCAGCACACATTCCTATGGCTACACCTTC.